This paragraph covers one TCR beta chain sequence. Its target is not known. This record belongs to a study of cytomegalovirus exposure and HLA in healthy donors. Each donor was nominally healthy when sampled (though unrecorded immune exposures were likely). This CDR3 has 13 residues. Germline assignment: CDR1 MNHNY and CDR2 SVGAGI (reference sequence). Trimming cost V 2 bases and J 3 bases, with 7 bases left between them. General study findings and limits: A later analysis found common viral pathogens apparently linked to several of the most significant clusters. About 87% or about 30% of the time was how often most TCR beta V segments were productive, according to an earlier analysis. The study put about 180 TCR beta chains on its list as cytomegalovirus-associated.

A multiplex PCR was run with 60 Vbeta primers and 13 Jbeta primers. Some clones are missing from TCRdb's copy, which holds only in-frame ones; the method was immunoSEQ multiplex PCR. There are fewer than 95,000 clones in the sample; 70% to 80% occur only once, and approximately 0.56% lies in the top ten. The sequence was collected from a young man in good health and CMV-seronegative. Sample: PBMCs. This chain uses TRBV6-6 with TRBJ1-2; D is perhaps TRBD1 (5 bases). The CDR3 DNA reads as TGTGCCAGCAGTTACCTGACAGACTATGGCTACACCTTC. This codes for CASSYLTDYGYTF.